This T cell receptor beta chain was found in a study of cytomegalovirus exposure and HLA in healthy donors. Study-wide points: The authors later found HLA-associated TCR beta chains more clonally expanded than equally common others. In an earlier analysis, about 90% or about 30%: the productive usage of most TCR beta V segments. In a later analysis, TCR beta V- and J-gene trimming was associated with a missense DCLRE1C variant.

The PCR ran on 60 Vbeta and 13 Jbeta primers. Some clones are missing from TCRdb's copy, which holds only in-frame ones; the method was immunoSEQ multiplex PCR. The table has around 210,000 clones, roughly 78% seen once. The CDR3 has 11 amino acids. Germline V gene data show CDR1 as GTSNPN and CDR2 as SVGIG (reference sequence). Deletions cut 5 bases from V and 4 bases from J, with 9 bases between. With regard to this clone: The antigen remains unidentified.

Nominal health characterized the donors when sampled, though unrecorded immune exposures were likely. J is TRBJ2-7 and V is TRBV30; D is perhaps TRBD1 (5 bases). Sequenced material: PBMCs. The clonotype comes from a boy under 18 in good health and CMV-seronegative. CDR3 protein: CAWSTEYEQYF. The CDR3 DNA reads TGTGCCTGGTCGACAGAATACGAGCAGTACTTC.